What follows describes a single TCR beta chain. Its antigen is not identified. The sample comes from a study of post-analysis software for immune sequencing data. Study information: Multiple sclerosis in the patients followed relapsing-remitting, secondary progressive and progressive-relapsing courses.

cDNA libraries of TCR beta carried unique molecular identifiers. TCRdb reanalysed the PCR reads using MiXCR and keeps one entry per CDR3 protein. The sample comprises hundreds of thousands of distinct CDR3 sequences, approximately 38% of which are singletons, and around 15% rests with the top ten. Points from the study as a whole: Controls significantly exceeded multiple sclerosis patients in normalized Chao1 diversity. TRBV segments more frequent in patients than in controls numbered roughly 5 and included TRBV5-6, TRBV5-1 and TRBV20-1.

The V and J ends lost 5 bases and 2 bases, in that order; junction bases with no gene match: 3. Germline values: CDR1 LGHNT, CDR2 FRNRAP. The CDR3 covers 14 residues. This receptor was taken from a girl between 10 and 17 years old with multiple sclerosis. This chain connects TRBV12-5 to TRBJ1-5; 7 nucleotides align to TRBD1. Sample: blood. CDR3: CASGTGQGNQPQHF. The CDR3 coding sequence is TGTGCTAGTGGTACCGGACAGGGCAATCAGCCCCAGCATTTT.